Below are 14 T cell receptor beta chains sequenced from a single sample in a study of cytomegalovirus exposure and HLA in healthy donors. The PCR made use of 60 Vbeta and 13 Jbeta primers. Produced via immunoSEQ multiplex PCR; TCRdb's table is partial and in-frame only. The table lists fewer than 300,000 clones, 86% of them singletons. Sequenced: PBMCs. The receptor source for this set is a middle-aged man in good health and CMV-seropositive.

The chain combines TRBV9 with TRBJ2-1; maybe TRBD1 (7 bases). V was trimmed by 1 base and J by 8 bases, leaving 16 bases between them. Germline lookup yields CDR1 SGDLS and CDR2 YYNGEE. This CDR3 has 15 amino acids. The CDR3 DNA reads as TGTGCCAGCAGCGTAAAACTAGGGGGCGGGGATGAGCAGTTCTTC. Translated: CASSVKLGGGDEQFF.

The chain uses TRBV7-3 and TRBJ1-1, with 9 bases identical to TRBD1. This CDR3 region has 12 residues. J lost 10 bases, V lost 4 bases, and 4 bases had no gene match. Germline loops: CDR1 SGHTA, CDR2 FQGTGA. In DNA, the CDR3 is TGTGCCAGCAGCTCACCGGGACAGGGAGCTTTCTTT. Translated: CASSSPGQGAFF.

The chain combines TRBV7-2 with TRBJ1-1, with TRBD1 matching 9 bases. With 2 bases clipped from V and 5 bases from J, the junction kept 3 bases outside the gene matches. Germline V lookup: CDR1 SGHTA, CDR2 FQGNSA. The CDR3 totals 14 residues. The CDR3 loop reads CASSLTGGVTEAFF. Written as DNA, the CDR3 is TGTGCCAGCAGCTTAACAGGGGGCGTTACTGAAGCTTTCTTT.

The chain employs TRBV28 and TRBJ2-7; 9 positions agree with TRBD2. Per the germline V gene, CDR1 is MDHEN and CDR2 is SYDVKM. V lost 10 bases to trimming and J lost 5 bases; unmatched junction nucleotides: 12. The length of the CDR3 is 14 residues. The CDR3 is CATGGTSFRDEQYF. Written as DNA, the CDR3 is TGTGCCACCGGGGGGACTAGCTTTAGGGACGAGCAGTACTTC.

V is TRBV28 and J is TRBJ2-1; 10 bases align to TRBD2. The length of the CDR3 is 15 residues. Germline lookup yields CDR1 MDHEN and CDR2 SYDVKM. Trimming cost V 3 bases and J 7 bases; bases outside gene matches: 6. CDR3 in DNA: TGTGCCAGCAGTTTCTTAGCGGGAGGTGATAATGAGCAGTTCTTC. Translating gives CASSFLAGGDNEQFF.

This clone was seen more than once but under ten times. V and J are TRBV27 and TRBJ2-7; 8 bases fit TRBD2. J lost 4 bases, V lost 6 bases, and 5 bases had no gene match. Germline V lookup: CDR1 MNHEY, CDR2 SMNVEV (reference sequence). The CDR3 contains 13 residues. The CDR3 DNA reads TGTGCCAGCAGCTGGACTAGCCAGTACGAGCAGTACTTC. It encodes CASSWTSQYEQYF.

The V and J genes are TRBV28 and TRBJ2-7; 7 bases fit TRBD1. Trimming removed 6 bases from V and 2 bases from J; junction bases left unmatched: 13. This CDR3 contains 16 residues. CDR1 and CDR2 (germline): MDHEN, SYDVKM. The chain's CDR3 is CASSRRGTAATYEQYF. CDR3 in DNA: TGTGCCAGCAGCAGAAGAGGGACAGCCGCAACCTACGAGCAGTACTTC.

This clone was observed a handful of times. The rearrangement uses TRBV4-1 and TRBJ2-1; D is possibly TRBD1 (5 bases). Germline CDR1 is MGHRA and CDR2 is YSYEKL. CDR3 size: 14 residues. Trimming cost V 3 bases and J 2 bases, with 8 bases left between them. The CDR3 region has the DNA TGCGCCAGCAGCCACAGGGCGACCTACAATGAGCAGTTCTTC. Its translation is CASSHRATYNEQFF.

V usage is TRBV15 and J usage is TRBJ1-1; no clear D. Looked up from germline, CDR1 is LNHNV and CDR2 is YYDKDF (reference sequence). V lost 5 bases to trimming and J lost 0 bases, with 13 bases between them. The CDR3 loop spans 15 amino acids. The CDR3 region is CATSDPNSLNTEAFF. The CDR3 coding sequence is TGTGCCACCAGCGACCCCAACAGTCTGAACACTGAAGCTTTCTTT.

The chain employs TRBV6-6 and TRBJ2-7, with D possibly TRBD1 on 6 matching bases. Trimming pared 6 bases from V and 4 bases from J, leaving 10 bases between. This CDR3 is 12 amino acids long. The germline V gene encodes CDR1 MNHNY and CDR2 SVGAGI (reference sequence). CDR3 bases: TGTGCCAGCAGCCAACAGGGTTACGAGCAGTACTTC. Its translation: CASSQQGYEQYF.

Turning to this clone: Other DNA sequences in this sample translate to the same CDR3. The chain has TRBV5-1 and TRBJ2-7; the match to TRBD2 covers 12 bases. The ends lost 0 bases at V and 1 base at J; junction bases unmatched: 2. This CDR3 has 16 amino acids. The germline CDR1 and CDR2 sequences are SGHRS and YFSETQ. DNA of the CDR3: TGCGCCAGCAGCTTGGGGGGGACTAGCGGGTCCTACGAGCAGTACTTC. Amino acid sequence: CASSLGGTSGSYEQYF.

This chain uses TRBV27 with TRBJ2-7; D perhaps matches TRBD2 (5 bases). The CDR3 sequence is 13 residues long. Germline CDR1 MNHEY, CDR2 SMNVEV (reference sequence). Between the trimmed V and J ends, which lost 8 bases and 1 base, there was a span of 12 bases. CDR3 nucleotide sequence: TGTGCCAGCGGGCCCGGGGTTTCCTACGAGCAGTACTTC. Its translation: CASGPGVSYEQYF.

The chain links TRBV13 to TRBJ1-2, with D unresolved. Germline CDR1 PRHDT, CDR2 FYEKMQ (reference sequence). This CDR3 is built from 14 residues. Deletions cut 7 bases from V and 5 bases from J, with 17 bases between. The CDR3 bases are TGTGCCAGCACCCTCAATCGGGTTGGGTATGGCTACACCTTC. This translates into CASTLNRVGYGYTF.

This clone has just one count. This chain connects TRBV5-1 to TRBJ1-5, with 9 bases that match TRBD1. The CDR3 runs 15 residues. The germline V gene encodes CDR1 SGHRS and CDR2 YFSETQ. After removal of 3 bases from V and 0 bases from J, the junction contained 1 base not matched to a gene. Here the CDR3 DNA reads TGCGCCAGCAGCTGGACAGGGGATAGCAATCAGCCCCAGCATTTT. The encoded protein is CASSWTGDSNQPQHF.